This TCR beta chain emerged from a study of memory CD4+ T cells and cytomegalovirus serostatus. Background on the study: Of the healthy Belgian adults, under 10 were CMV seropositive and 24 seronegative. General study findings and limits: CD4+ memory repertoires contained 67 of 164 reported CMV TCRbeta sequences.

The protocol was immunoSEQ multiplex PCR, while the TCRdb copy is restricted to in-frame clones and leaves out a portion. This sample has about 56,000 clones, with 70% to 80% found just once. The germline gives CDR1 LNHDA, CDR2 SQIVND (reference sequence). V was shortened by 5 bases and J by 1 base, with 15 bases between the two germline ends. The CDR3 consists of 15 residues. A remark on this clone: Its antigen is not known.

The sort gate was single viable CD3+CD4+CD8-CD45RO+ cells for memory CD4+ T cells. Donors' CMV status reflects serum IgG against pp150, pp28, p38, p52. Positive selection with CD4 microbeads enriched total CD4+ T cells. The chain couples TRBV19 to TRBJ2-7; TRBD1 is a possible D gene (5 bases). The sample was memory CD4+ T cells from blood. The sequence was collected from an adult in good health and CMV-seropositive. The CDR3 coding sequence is TGTGCCAGTAGTGCTCCCTCCACAGGATCCTACGAGCAGTACTTC. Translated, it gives CASSAPSTGSYEQYF.